This T cell receptor (beta chain) originates from a study of human T cells and chemical hapten exposure (dated by TCRdb to about 2021). The study in broad terms: For sensitization, 2% DPC in acetone was applied to a roughly 2 cm by roughly 2 cm area of upper inner arm skin. Alopecia areata with under or over 50% scalp involvement, alopecia totalis and alopecia universalis were represented in the patient cohort, which was mostly female. Blood for TCR sequencing was provided by twenty-nine alopecia patients at one to four time points (pre-sensitization, 2, 6 and 24 weeks). In alopecia patients, the study followed how the peripheral blood TCR repertoire changed in vivo over primary and secondary sensitization to diphenylcyclopropenone (DPC), a hapten. Blood was sampled from patients pre-sensitization (week 0) and at 2, 6 and about 24 weeks after DPC sensitization. Patch testing was performed on the upper back with Finn chambers containing 0.01% DPC, and the patch tests were scored after 6 days according to International Contact Dermatitis Research Group standards. Weekly therapeutic DPC doses were additionally applied to the scalp of patients throughout the roughly 23-week study period. Libraries were combined into a pool for sequencing, and differences in TCR yield between samples came mainly from small differences in library volumes within the pool.

Study-wide findings and limitations: DPC sensitization did not change how many TCRs were above 1 in 1000 frequency, and no evidence was found of alterations in global repertoire structure. Significantly more large CDR3 similarity clusters were formed by expanded TCRs than by pre-sensitization or healthy control sets, consistent with antigen-driven responses. Patch test score was positively correlated with the number of PT1 expanded TCRs, with significance at thresholds 8, 16 and 32 but not at 4. Repeated subsampling changed both the strength of the expansion versus patch-test correlation and the threshold at which that correlation became significant. Alopecia, a presumed autoimmune disease, was present in all patients, so the immune response of the patients might differ from that of healthy individuals.

About this clonotype: Its antigen specificity is not known. Per-base qualities were not stored, and no clone one base away is much larger.

V is cut by 0 bases and J by 4 bases, and the space between the germline ends is 10 bases. The cysteine opens and the phenylalanine closes a CDR3 of 14 amino acids. The kept DNA is CDR3 alone, 42 bases in frame from the first base. The germline V gene (reference sequence) specifies MNHEY as CDR1 and SMNVEV as CDR2. The library was obtained by RACE. Sequencer: NextSeq 500. Library preparation attached unique molecular identifiers to individual cDNA molecules for quantitative, reproducible TCR counting. From each blood RNA sample, both TCR alpha and TCR beta chains were sequenced. In the source study's methods: A median of about 87,000 TCRs per sample was observed, with a range of about 23,224 to 700,000. The Decombinator software suite was used to annotate V, J and CDR3 in the TCR reads. For the PS versus PT1 abundance plots, all samples were subsampled to the same number of TCRs (28,000). TCRs were defined as expanded if absent before sensitization and observed at least eight times at the 2-week time point. In-frame beta chains were kept once TCRdb had trimmed the public reads at Q25 with fastp and called clones with MiXCR. Each record represents a unique CDR3 protein, reported with the most common genes and DNA among its rows. The V and J calls and clone size come from TCRdb's table, not from the authors' own analysis. The sample table holds 65,000 to 85,000 distinct CDR3 sequences, of which around 11% were seen once. Of the sample, about 4% is held by the ten largest clones.

The time point label, read with the paper, signifies: patch test 1, 2 weeks after DPC sensitization. The treatment or condition label of this sample denotes: therapeutic diphenylcyclopropenone sensitization with weekly scalp DPC. At each patch-test visit, blood was drawn before the patch test was applied. Eligible patients were aged 18 to 70, diagnosed with alopecia, deemed suitable for DPC therapy, and excluded if pregnant. Total RNA was extracted from unfractionated whole blood that had been collected in Tempus Blood RNA tubes. This TCR was recovered from a woman aged 55-75 years with alopecia areata. Some clones in this sample may be carry-over from other donors' samples. This chain is built from TRBV27 and TRBJ2-7, with the identity of the D gene unclear. The sequences come from whole blood, collected in connection with sensitization to the hapten diphenylcyclopropenone (DPC). The nucleotides read TGTGCCAGCAGTTTATCGTCCGGCTGGTACGAGCAGTACTTC. The resulting protein is CASSLSSGWYEQYF.